This entry concerns a single TCR beta chain. Its antigen remains unidentified. The data were taken from a study of T-cell reconstitution after alpha-beta-depleted transplantation in children. Study-wide points: For some patients, TCRbeta diversity was high at day 60 because of recipient T cells and thymic progenitors that survived. T-cell counts and diversity at one year post-transplant came mainly from newly produced T cells. At around two months after transplant, the alpha-beta T cells were reportedly derived from several hundred expanded clones that came from non-depleted graft cells.

The CDR3 has 17 residues. J was trimmed by 8 bases and V by 3 bases; bases with no gene match: 13. Germline lookup yields CDR1 KGHSH and CDR2 LQKENI. Library preparation (for TCRbeta) was performed with unique molecular identifiers. TCRdb used MiXCR to reprocess the PCR reads, holding one entry per CDR3 protein. This table has just over 200,000 distinct CDR3 sequences, around 8.4% appearing once. This receptor was obtained from a male patient under 10 years old who had a stem cell transplant for acute myeloid leukemia, so the T cells may come from the graft donor. The sequencing used PBMCs, mostly from graft donor cells, collected 360 days after TCRalphabeta/CD19-depleted stem cell transplant. This rearrangement joins TRBV18 to TRBJ2-1, with 10 positions matching TRBD2. The CDR3: CASSPRSGRAWGHEQFF. DNA for the CDR3: TGTGCCAGCTCACCTCGCAGCGGGAGGGCCTGGGGCCATGAGCAGTTCTTC.